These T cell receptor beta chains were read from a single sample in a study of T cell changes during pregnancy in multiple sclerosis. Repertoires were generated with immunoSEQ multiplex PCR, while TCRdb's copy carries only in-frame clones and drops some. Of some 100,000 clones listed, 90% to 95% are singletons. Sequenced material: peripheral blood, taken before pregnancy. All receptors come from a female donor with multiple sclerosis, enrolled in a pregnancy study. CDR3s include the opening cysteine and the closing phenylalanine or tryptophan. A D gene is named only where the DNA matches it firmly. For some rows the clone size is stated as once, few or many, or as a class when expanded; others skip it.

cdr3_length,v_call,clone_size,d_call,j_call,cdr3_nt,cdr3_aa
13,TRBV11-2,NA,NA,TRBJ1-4,TGTGCCAGCAGCCGCGCAACTAATGAAAAACTGTTTTTT,CASSRATNEKLFF
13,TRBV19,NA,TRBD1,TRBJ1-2,TGTGCCTCTACCCCCAGGGGGCGATTTGGCTACACCTTC,CASTPRGRFGYTF
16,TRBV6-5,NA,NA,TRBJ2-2,TGTGCCAGCAGTTACTCGAGGCTCAGTTCGGGCGGGGAGCTGTTTTTT,CASSYSRLSSGGELFF
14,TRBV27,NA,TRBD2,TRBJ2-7,TGTGCCAGCAGTTCGTGGGGACTAGCGGGAAGTATGTACTTC,CASSSWGLAGSMYF
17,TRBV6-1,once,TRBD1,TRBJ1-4,TGTGCCAGCAGTGTTAACAGGGGCCTTGCAACTAATGAAAAACTGTTTTTT,CASSVNRGLATNEKLFF
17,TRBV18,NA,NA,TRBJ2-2,TGTGCCAGCTCACCAGCTGGCAGGGCCGCGAACACCGGGGAGCTGTTTTTT,CASSPAGRAANTGELFF
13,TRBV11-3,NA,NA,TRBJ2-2,TGTGCCAGCAGCCCACTACTAGGCGGGGAGCTGTTTTTT,CASSPLLGGELFF
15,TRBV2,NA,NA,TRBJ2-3,TGTGCCAGCAGTGTTCTGTCTAGCGGCACAGATACGCAGTATTTT,CASSVLSSGTDTQYF
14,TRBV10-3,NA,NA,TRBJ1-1,TGTGCCATCAGTGATCTCAGGCGTAGCACTGAAGCTTTCTTT,CAISDLRRSTEAFF
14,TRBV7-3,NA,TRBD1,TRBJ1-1,TGTGCCAGCAGCCCGCGACAGGGGTCCACTGAAGCTTTCTTT,CASSPRQGSTEAFF
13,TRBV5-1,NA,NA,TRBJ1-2,TGCGCCAGCAGCTTGAGGGGTGACTATGGCTACACCTTC,CASSLRGDYGYTF
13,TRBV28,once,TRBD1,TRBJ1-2,TGTGCCAGCACTTGGGACAGACGATATGGCTACACCTTC,CASTWDRRYGYTF
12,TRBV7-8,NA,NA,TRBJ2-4,TGTGCCAGCAGCTTATTCGAAAACATTCAGTACTTC,CASSLFENIQYF
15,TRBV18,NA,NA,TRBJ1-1,TGTGCCAGCTCACCAGACTTAGGAGGGAACACTGAAGCTTTCTTT,CASSPDLGGNTEAFF
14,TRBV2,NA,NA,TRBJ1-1,TGTGCCAGCAGTGTAGGACAGCTGAACACTGAAGCTTTCTTT,CASSVGQLNTEAFF
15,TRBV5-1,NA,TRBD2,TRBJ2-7,TGCGCCAGCAGCATCTCCGGGACTAGCGCAAACGAGCAGTACTTC,CASSISGTSANEQYF
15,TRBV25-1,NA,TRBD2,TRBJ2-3,TGTGCCAGCAGTGTCGGGACTAGCGGGAGGGGGGCGCAGTATTTT,CASSVGTSGRGAQYF
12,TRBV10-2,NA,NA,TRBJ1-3,TGCGCCAGCTTACCGGGAGGAAACACCATATATTTT,CASLPGGNTIYF
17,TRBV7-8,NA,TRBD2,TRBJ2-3,TGTGCCAGCAGCCCCCTAGCGGGAGGGCCAACGACAGATACGCAGTATTTT,CASSPLAGGPTTDTQYF
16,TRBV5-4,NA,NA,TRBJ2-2,TGTGCCAGCAGCTTGGGGACGGGGGTTAACACCGGGGAGCTGTTTTTT,CASSLGTGVNTGELFF
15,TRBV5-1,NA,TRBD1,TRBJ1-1,TGCGCCAGCAGACAGGACAGGGGTTCAGAGACTGAAGCTTTCTTT,CASRQDRGSETEAFF
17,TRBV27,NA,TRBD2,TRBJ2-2,TGTGCCAGCAGTCTACCTCTCGGGACTACTAACACCGGGGAGCTGTTTTTT,CASSLPLGTTNTGELFF
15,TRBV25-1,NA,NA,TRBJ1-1,TGTGCCAGCAGTGCCTACAGGGAGCCTAACACTGAAGCTTTCTTT,CASSAYREPNTEAFF
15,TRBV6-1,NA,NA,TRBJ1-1,TGTGCCAGCAGTGAAATCGGACAGTCTAACACTGAAGCTTTCTTT,CASSEIGQSNTEAFF
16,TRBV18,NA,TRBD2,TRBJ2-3,TGTGCCAGCTCGCTCTCGGGACCAGCAGCGGGGGGGGCGCAGTATTTT,CASSLSGPAAGGAQYF
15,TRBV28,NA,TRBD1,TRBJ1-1,TGTGCCAGCAGTCCGACGGGACAGGCTAACACTGAAGCTTTCTTT,CASSPTGQANTEAFF
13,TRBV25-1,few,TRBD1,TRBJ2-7,TGTGCCAGCAGCCACAGGGGAAGCTACGAGCAGTACTTC,CASSHRGSYEQYF
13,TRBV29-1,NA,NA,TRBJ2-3,TGCAGCGTACCGAGCGGGAGCACAGATACGCAGTATTTT,CSVPSGSTDTQYF
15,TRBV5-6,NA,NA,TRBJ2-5,TGTGCCAGCAGCTCACCGACATGGTACCAAGAGACCCAGTACTTC,CASSSPTWYQETQYF
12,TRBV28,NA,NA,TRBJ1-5,TGTGCCAGCAGGGCCGGCAATCAGCCCCAGCATTTT,CASRAGNQPQHF
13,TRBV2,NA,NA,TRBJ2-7,TGTGCCAGCAGCTACGGACGGAGGGGAGAGCAGTACTTC,CASSYGRRGEQYF
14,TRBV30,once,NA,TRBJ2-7,TGTGCCTGGAGTTCGGCCGACAGCTCCTACGAGCAGTACTTC,CAWSSADSSYEQYF
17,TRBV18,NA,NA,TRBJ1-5,TGTGCCAGCTCACTCCTTCCGGGACTTGATAGCAATCAGCCCCAGCATTTT,CASSLLPGLDSNQPQHF
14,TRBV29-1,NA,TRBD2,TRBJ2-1,TGCAGCGCCCGTACTAGCGGGAGTACCAATGAGCAGTTCTTC,CSARTSGSTNEQFF
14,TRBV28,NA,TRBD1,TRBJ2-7,TGTGCCAGCAGGGAGGACAGGGTGAGCAACGAGCAGTACTTC,CASREDRVSNEQYF
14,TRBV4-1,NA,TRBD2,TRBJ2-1,TGCGCCAGCAGCATCATAGCGGGGAGCAATGAGCAGTTCTTC,CASSIIAGSNEQFF
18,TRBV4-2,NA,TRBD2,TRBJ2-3,TGTGCCAGCAGCCAAGATCCAACCGGACTAGGGGCAGCAGATACGCAGTATTTT,CASSQDPTGLGAADTQYF
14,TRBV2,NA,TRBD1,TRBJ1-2,TGTGCCAGCAGTGACTTGACAGGGATGAATGGCTACACCTTC,CASSDLTGMNGYTF
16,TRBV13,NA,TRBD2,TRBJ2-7,TGTGCCAGCACCTCCAGGAGCGGGAGGTTCCCCTACGAGCAGTACTTC,CASTSRSGRFPYEQYF
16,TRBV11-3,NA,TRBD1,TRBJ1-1,TGTGCCAGCAGCTTAGATGGAAGAGGGGGCGAATCTGAAGCTTTCTTT,CASSLDGRGGESEAFF
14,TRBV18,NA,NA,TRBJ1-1,TGTGCCAGCTCACGGGTAGAGGGGGACACTGAAGCTTTCTTT,CASSRVEGDTEAFF
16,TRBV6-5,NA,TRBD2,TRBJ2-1,TGTGCCAGCAGTTACGGTGCGGGAGGGCCTCTCCATGAGCAGTTCTTC,CASSYGAGGPLHEQFF
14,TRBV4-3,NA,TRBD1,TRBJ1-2,TGCGCCAGCAGCCAAGAGGGACAGGGACATTCCTACACCTTC,CASSQEGQGHSYTF
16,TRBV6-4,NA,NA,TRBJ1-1,TGTGCCAGCAGTGACTTACCGAACCCTGCAGGCACTGAAGCTTTCTTT,CASSDLPNPAGTEAFF